The present T cell receptor (beta chain) was sequenced within a study of T cell responses to AZD1222 COVID-19 vaccine. As to this clone: Antigen: not known.

Findings and caveats of the study: A rise in Spike-specific TCR breadth and depth followed two AZD1222 doses. Only a handful of AZD1222 recipients, several in all, had baseline seropositivity. Samples come after the peak T cell response, not at day 14. Mostly white British, mostly female donors; authors suggested clonal diversity may be underestimated.

Only in-frame clones appear in the TCRdb table, and some are missing; sequencing was by immunoSEQ multiplex PCR. Counted here are more than 95,000 clones, about 89% occurring once; the ten biggest clones make up 3.3%. Germline V gene data show CDR1 as MNHEY and CDR2 as SVGAGI. The CDR3 contains 15 residues. The junction had 10 bases not matched to a gene; V was cut back by 7 bases and J by 4 bases. The receptor was derived from an adult who received the MenACWY meningococcal vaccine as a control. The sequenced sample was peripheral blood, obtained 28 days after the second dose of the MenACWY control vaccine. This sequence joins TRBV6-5 and TRBJ1-2; 9 bases line up with TRBD1. CDR3 sequence (DNA): TGTGCCAGCACCCCTCGGACAGGGGCCCCCTATGGCTACACCTTC. It translates to CASTPRTGAPYGYTF.